Following are 20 T cell receptor beta chains from one sample sequenced in a study of T-cell memory formation after mild COVID-19. TCRdb used MiXCR to reprocess the 5' RACE reads, holding one entry per CDR3 protein. The sample has just over 400,000 distinct CDR3 sequences, less than 25% seen once. Sequenced: PBMCs or a T cell subset sorted from them (not recorded which). These receptors were obtained from an adult woman who had mild COVID-19 (a few samples of this study predate the infection). Cell type and time point are not known.

This clonotype has only a few counts. The gene calls are TRBV28 and TRBJ1-4; D is ambiguous. The germline gives CDR1 MDHEN, CDR2 SYDVKM. This CDR3 has 20 residues. Trimming cost V 4 bases and J 4 bases, with 28 bases left between them. DNA for the CDR3: TGTGCCAGCAGTTCGACCCCTGTGTTGGCACAACGGAGCCTTAATGAAAAACTGTTTTTT. Residues: CASSSTPVLAQRSLNEKLFF.

This clonotype was observed a few times. The V call is TRBV12-3 or TRBV12-4, the J call TRBJ2-3, with TRBD2 identical over 8 bases. The CDR3 is 18 residues long. J gave up 4 bases and V 4 bases, and 16 bases lay outside the gene matches. For the CDR3, the DNA is TGTGCCAGCAGTTCACCTATGAGCGGGAGATCGGGGTCAGATACGCAGTATTTT. Translation gives CASSSPMSGRSGSDTQYF.

This clonotype was picked up a small number of times. J is TRBJ1-6 and V is TRBV18; D might be TRBD1 (6 bases). This CDR3 has 17 amino acids. From germline, CDR1 is KGHSH and CDR2 LQKENI. V gave up 3 bases and J gave up 10 bases, with 22 bases separating them. CDR3 loop: CASSPRATVQGNSPLHF. The DNA for the CDR3 is TGTGCCAGCTCACCCCGCGCAACCGTACAGGGAAACTCACCCCTCCACTTT. The whole variable domain, filled in from reference TRBV18 and TRBJ1-6, reads NAGVMQNPRHLVRRRGQEARLRCSPMKGHSHVYWYRQLPEEGLKFMVYLQKENIIDESGMPKERFSAEFPKEGPSILRIQQVVRGDSAAYFCASSPRATVQGNSPLHFGNGTRLTVT.

This clonotype has more than one count but fewer than ten. This sequence joins TRBV25-1 and TRBJ2-1; TRBD2 agrees at 11 bases. The V gene end was trimmed by 4 bases and the J gene end by 5 bases; junction bases not matched to a gene: 10. Germline loops: CDR1 MGHDK, CDR2 SYGVNS. The CDR3 is 17 residues long. The CDR3 bases are TGTGCCAGCAGTGGGTTAACTAGCGGGAGAACCCACAATGAGCAGTTCTTC. Its protein product is CASSGLTSGRTHNEQFF. Full variable domain (missing parts from reference TRBV25-1 and TRBJ2-1): EADIYQTPRYLVIGTGKKITLECSQTMGHDKMYWYQQDPGMELHLIHYSYGVNSTEKGDLSSESTVSRIRTEHFPLTLESARPSHTSQYLCASSGLTSGRTHNEQFFGPGTRLTVL.

This clonotype was seen a handful of times. This chain connects TRBV5-1 to TRBJ2-5, with TRBD2 matching 13 bases. V was clipped by 7 bases and J by 5 bases; unmatched bases: 8. The germline V gene encodes CDR1 SGHRS and CDR2 YFSETQ. The CDR3 length is 15 residues. The CDR3 here is CASVTGTSGMETQYF. DNA of the CDR3: TGCGCCAGCGTTACTGGGACTAGCGGGATGGAGACCCAGTACTTC.

This clonotype was picked up a small number of times. The chain employs TRBV20-1 and TRBJ2-1; D tentatively fits TRBD1 or TRBD2 (5 bases each). Per germline, CDR1 DFQATT and CDR2 SNEGSKA (reference sequence). The CDR3 loop spans 11 amino acids. V dropped 3 bases and J dropped 12 bases, with 12 bases sitting between them. The CDR3 sequence is CSASGAVGQFF. CDR3 nucleotide sequence: TGCAGTGCTAGCGGGGCCGTGGGGCAGTTCTTC.

V gene TRBV20-1 combines with J gene TRBJ1-1; weak D call: TRBD1 (6 bases). Germline-derived CDR1 and CDR2 are DFQATT and SNEGSKA (reference sequence). The CDR3 length is 13 residues. Deletions cut 6 bases from V and 5 bases from J, with 16 bases between. CDR3 DNA sequence: TGCAGTGCCCGGGGGGGCAGGGAAACTGAAGCTTTCTTT. Its protein is CSARGGRETEAFF.

This clonotype has only a few counts. One end of the junction varies from germline; a read error may be responsible. The DNA of the CDR3 is TGTGCTAGCAAAGCGGGAGGCGGCACAGATACGCAGTATTTT. This gives the protein CASKAGGGTDTQYF. This sequence joins TRBV7-7 and TRBJ2-3; 9 nucleotides line up with TRBD2. CDR1 is SSHAT, CDR2 FNYEAQ, per germline (reference sequence). The length of the CDR3 is 14 residues.

The gene calls are TRBV6-1 and TRBJ2-5, with D unclear. Between the trimmed V and J ends, which lost 4 bases and 1 base, there was a span of 7 bases. The CDR3 loop spans 13 amino acids. Germline assignment: CDR1 MNHNS and CDR2 SASEGT. The CDR3 coding sequence is TGTGCCAGCAGTGGGACCCCCCAAGAGACCCAGTACTTC. This sequence encodes CASSGTPQETQYF.

This clonotype was seen a few times. The V call is TRBV11-2, the J call TRBJ2-5; 12 bases map to TRBD2. Per germline, CDR1 SGHAT and CDR2 FQNNGV. The CDR3 runs 15 residues. The ends lost 5 bases at V and 4 bases at J; junction bases unmatched: 5. Here the CDR3 DNA reads TGTGCCAGCAGCGCTCTAGCGGGGGGGCGAGAGACCCAGTACTTC. Residues: CASSALAGGRETQYF.

This clonotype has just a few counts. The chain combines TRBV7-9 with TRBJ1-2; 12 bases map to TRBD1. J lost 8 bases, V lost 3 bases, and 4 bases had no gene match. Germline CDR1 and CDR2: SEHNR and FQNEAQ (reference sequence). This CDR3 region has 14 residues. The CDR3 region has the DNA TGTGCCAGCAGCTTCCGGGACAGGGGGCACGGCTACACCTTC. Translating it yields CASSFRDRGHGYTF. The whole variable domain, filled in from reference TRBV7-9 and TRBJ1-2, reads DTGVSQNPRHKITKRGQNVTFRCDPISEHNRLYWYRQTLGQGPEFLTYFQNEAQLEKSRLLSDRFSAERPKGSFSTLEIQRTEQGDSAMYLCASSFRDRGHGYTFGSGTRLTVV.

The chain carries TRBV13 and TRBJ2-3, with TRBD1 matching 7 bases. This CDR3 is built from 16 residues. The V segment lost 4 bases and the J segment 2 bases; nucleotides outside the gene matches: 9. Germline-derived CDR1 and CDR2 are PRHDT and FYEKMQ (reference sequence). CDR3 coding DNA: TGTGCCAGCAGCTCAATGACAGGGTTAGACACAGATACGCAGTATTTT. This sequence encodes CASSSMTGLDTDTQYF.

The chain employs TRBV29-1 and TRBJ2-1; 15 nucleotides line up with TRBD2. The length of the CDR3 is 16 residues. The V gene's germline CDR1 is SQVTM and CDR2 ANQGSEA. Germline trimming cut 6 bases from V and 2 bases from J; bases unmatched to any gene: 5. CDR3 nucleotides: TGCAGCGTAGCCGGACTAGCGGGGGGGCCCTACAATGAGCAGTTCTTC. Translated: CSVAGLAGGPYNEQFF.

This chain links TRBV29-1 with TRBJ2-7; a possible D gene is TRBD2 (5 bases). The CDR3 spans 9 residues. CDR1 and CDR2 from the germline V gene are SQVTM and ANQGSEA. CDR3 protein: CRVGGEQYF. CDR3 nucleotide sequence: TGCAGAGTAGGAGGCGAGCAGTACTTC.

This clonotype turned up a few times. This chain links TRBV6-5 with TRBJ1-5; 8 bases map to TRBD1. Trimming cost V 0 bases and J 5 bases; bases outside gene matches: 3. This CDR3 contains 15 residues. CDR1 and CDR2 from the germline V gene are MNHEY and SVGAGI. The CDR3 DNA sequence: TGTGCCAGCAGTTACTCGAACAGGGGGTATCAGCCCCAGCATTTT. Translation: CASSYSNRGYQPQHF.

V gene TRBV7-2 combines with J gene TRBJ2-1, with 11 bases fitting TRBD2. Germline CDR1 SGHTA, CDR2 FQGNSA. V lost 1 base, J lost 4 bases, and 6 bases stayed unmatched. CDR3 length: 17 amino acids. CDR3 sequence: CASSLGLLAGVYNEQFF. In DNA form, the CDR3 reads TGTGCCAGCAGCTTAGGCCTACTAGCGGGAGTATACAATGAGCAGTTCTTC.

The chain links TRBV7-9 to TRBJ2-5; D is unresolved. Trimming shortened V by 3 bases and J by 9 bases, and 8 bases separated the two germline ends. Germline V gene sequence: CDR1 SEHNR, CDR2 FQNEAQ (reference sequence). The CDR3 has 11 residues. The CDR3 loop reads CASSFLLSQYF. DNA of the CDR3: TGTGCCAGCAGCTTCCTCTTGTCCCAGTACTTC.

The chain has TRBV10-2 and TRBJ2-7, with 7 bases matching TRBD2. Losses at the gene ends were 3 bases for V and 2 bases for J; bases not matched to a gene: 7. This CDR3 is built from 15 residues. The V gene's germline CDR1 is WSHSY and CDR2 SAAADI. DNA of the CDR3: TGCGCCAGCAGTGAAGGCCAGGGAGGGCCCTACGAGCAGTACTTC. Protein: CASSEGQGGPYEQYF.

The gene calls are TRBV7-9 and TRBJ1-2, with D unresolved. V was pared by 1 base and J by 4 bases, with 10 bases between. CDR1 SEHNR and CDR2 FQNEAQ come from the germline V gene (reference sequence). The CDR3 is made up of 14 amino acids. CDR3 in DNA: TGTGCCAGCAGCTTAGAGGGCGCAGTCTATGGCTACACCTTC. Translating gives CASSLEGAVYGYTF.

The V and J genes are TRBV9 and TRBJ2-1, with 12 bases matching TRBD2. Trimming removed 0 bases from V and 8 bases from J; junction bases left unmatched: 6. The CDR3 consists of 16 residues. CDR1 SGDLS and CDR2 YYNGEE come from the germline V gene. CDR3 DNA sequence: TGTGCCAGCAGCGTAGATTGGACTAGCGGGGTGGATGAGCAGTTCTTC. Translated, it gives CASSVDWTSGVDEQFF.